Below are 13 T cell receptor beta chains sequenced from a single sample in a study of blood T cells in healthy people across ages. A second PCR, run for about 6 to 12 cycles, used a sample-barcoded 5' primer plus a J-beta primer mix. A single record per CDR3 protein comes from TCRdb applying MiXCR to the 5' RACE reads. The table lists fewer than 800,000 distinct CDR3 sequences, 32% of them singletons. The sample taken for sequencing was blood. These receptors all stem from an elderly woman in good health.

As regards this clonotype: This may stem from a read error, because a much larger clone lies one nucleotide away. The chain joins TRBV20-1 to TRBJ2-5; TRBD1 or TRBD2 may be the D gene (7 bases each). CDR1 and CDR2 (germline): DFQATT, SNEGSKA (reference sequence). CDR3 size: 12 residues. CDR3: CRARAGEGARYF. The CDR3 nucleotides read TGCAGGGCTAGAGCTGGGGAGGGGGCAAGGTACTTC.

V and J are TRBV30 and TRBJ2-7, with TRBD2 matching 8 bases. The ends lost 6 bases at V and 2 bases at J; junction bases unmatched: 12. Germline-derived CDR1 and CDR2 are GTSNPN and SVGIG (reference sequence). CDR3 size: 15 residues. The CDR3 reads CACRPAAGGPYEQYF. The CDR3 DNA reads as TGTGCCTGCCGTCCAGCCGCGGGGGGCCCCTACGAGCAGTACTTC. The full variable domain, with the rest looked up from reference TRBV30 and TRBJ2-7, is SQTIHQWPATLVQPVGSPLSLECTVEGTSNPNLYWYRQAAGRGLQLLFYSVGIGQISSEVPQNLSASRPQDRQFILSSKKLLLSDSGFYLCACRPAAGGPYEQYFGPGTRLTVT.

This clonotype was found a few times. The chain employs TRBV20-1 and TRBJ2-2; TRBD1 matches 9 bases. J lost 5 bases, V lost 4 bases, and 5 bases had no gene match. This CDR3 spans 14 amino acids. Germline loops: CDR1 DFQATT, CDR2 SNEGSKA (reference sequence). CDR3 in DNA: TGCAGTGCTATACCGGGACAGGGTACCGGGGAGCTGTTTTTT. Protein sequence: CSAIPGQGTGELFF.

Concerning this clonotype itself: Possible read error: a much larger clone is one base away. This chain uses TRBV7-2 with TRBJ2-5; the match to TRBD2 covers 10 bases. With V trimmed by 5 bases and J by 11 bases, 8 bases remained unmatched. The CDR3 length is 13 residues. Germline V gene lookup returns CDR1 SGHTA and CDR2 FQGNSA. The DNA for the CDR3 is TGTGCCAGCAGCGTCCGACTAGCGGGTGAGCAGTACTTC. Translating gives CASSVRLAGEQYF.

This clonotype has a count of ten or more. CDR3 loop: CASSLTPGAHNEQFF. As DNA, the CDR3 is TGTGCCAGCAGCTTAACCCCAGGAGCTCACAATGAGCAGTTCTTC. V usage is TRBV7-6 and J usage is TRBJ2-1, with D uncertain. The CDR3 has 15 amino acids. V was pared by 2 bases and J by 5 bases, with 13 bases between. The germline V gene encodes CDR1 SGHVS and CDR2 FNYEAQ.

This clonotype was observed many times. This chain connects TRBV4-2 to TRBJ1-2; TRBD1 matches 7 bases. CDR1 is LGHNA, CDR2 YNFKEQ, per germline. V gave up 7 bases and J gave up 0 bases; unmatched junction bases: 11. CDR3 length equals 16 residues. The CDR3 bases are TGTGCCAGCAACCCCAGCGGCACAGGGGCTAACTATGGCTACACCTTC. Protein sequence: CASNPSGTGANYGYTF.

This clonotype was observed once. This chain links TRBV20-1 with TRBJ2-1; 10 bases are shared with TRBD2. This CDR3 has 14 amino acids. With V trimmed by 6 bases and J by 5 bases, 7 bases remained unmatched. Germline V gene data show CDR1 as DFQATT and CDR2 as SNEGSKA (reference sequence). Here the CDR3 DNA reads TGCAGTGCATATGGGACTAGCGCCGACAATGAGCAGTTCTTC. It translates to CSAYGTSADNEQFF.

V usage is TRBV20-1 and J usage is TRBJ1-2; tentatively, D is TRBD1 (6 bases). The CDR3 is 12 residues long. CDR1 and CDR2 (germline): DFQATT, SNEGSKA (reference sequence). The germline V and J ends were trimmed by 6 bases and 8 bases, with 16 bases remaining between them. The chain's CDR3 is CSATEGGWGYTF. CDR3 nucleotides: TGCAGTGCCACAGAGGGGGGCTGGGGCTACACCTTC.

There are many counts of this clonotype. As DNA, the CDR3 is TGCGCCAGCAGCTTGACAGGCTCTCAAGAGACCCAGTACTTC. Its protein is CASSLTGSQETQYF. J is TRBJ2-5 and V is TRBV5-1; possibly TRBD1 for D (5 bases). Between the trimmed V and J ends, which lost 1 base and 2 bases, there was a span of 9 bases. The germline V gene encodes CDR1 SGHRS and CDR2 YFSETQ. This CDR3 has 14 residues.

The CDR3 DNA reads TGTGCTAGTGGTTCAAGCACAGGGAGAAGCACTGAAGCTTTCTTT. Protein product: CASGSSTGRSTEAFF. The chain uses TRBV12-5 and TRBJ1-1, with a possible D match to TRBD1 (6 bases). The V and J ends lost 4 bases and 4 bases respectively, with 16 bases between them. The V gene's germline CDR1 is LGHNT and CDR2 FRNRAP. There are 15 residues in the CDR3.

For this clonotype: At one of its ends the junction is not consistent with the germline gene, which may arise from a read error. This chain uses TRBV9 with TRBJ2-7; 8 bases line up with TRBD2. From germline, CDR1 is SGDLS and CDR2 YYNGEE. The CDR3 has 16 residues. The CDR3 region has the DNA TGTACCAGCAGCGTTTCATCGGGGGGGCTTCGAAACGAGCAGTACTTC. Its protein product is CTSSVSSGGLRNEQYF.

Details on this clonotype: A much more abundant neighbour one base away suggests this may be a read error. The chain carries TRBV3-1 and TRBJ1-2; no definite D call. The V end was cut by 0 bases, the J end by 4 bases, with 6 bases between. From germline, CDR1 is LGHDT and CDR2 YNNKEL (reference sequence). This CDR3 is 13 amino acids long. The CDR3 coding sequence is TGTGCCAGCAGCCAAGAGAGGTTCTATGGCTACACCTTC. Its protein product is CASSQERFYGYTF.

This clonotype was counted at least ten times. This chain uses TRBV30 with TRBJ2-7; D not resolved. V was shortened by 1 base and J by 6 bases, with 4 bases between the two germline ends. CDR1 and CDR2 (germline): GTSNPN, SVGIG (reference sequence). The CDR3 extends over 10 amino acids. The CDR3 reads CAWSATEQYF. CDR3 nucleotides: TGTGCCTGGAGTGCCACCGAGCAGTACTTC.